This T cell receptor (beta chain) was observed in a study of identical twins. This clonotype was detected only a few times. The target antigen is unknown. General study points: It was possible that invariant MAIT and iNKT cells partly confounded the zero-insertion analyses. The models systematically underestimated how much out-of-frame TCR alpha was shared in monozygotic twins.

Germline V gene lookup returns CDR1 LNHDA and CDR2 SQIVND (reference sequence). The CDR3 extends over 13 amino acids. The germline V and J ends were trimmed by 1 base and 11 bases, with 12 bases remaining between them. Healthy Caucasians were all of the donors. Unique molecular identifiers were present on cDNA, and template switching added a universal primer site. Via MiXCR, TCRdb re-called the 5' RACE reads, giving one row per CDR3 protein. The table lists approximately 220,000 distinct CDR3 sequences, about 7.5% of them singletons. This sample also belongs to another study, concerning yellow fever vaccine responses in identical twins.

Sequencing was done on a sample of memory (CD45RO+) T cells sorted from blood. This clonotype was sampled from a woman under 30 in good health. The chain couples TRBV19 to TRBJ2-1; D remains ambiguous. CDR3: CASSIVGDNKQFF. The CDR3 DNA reads as TGTGCCAGTAGTATAGTTGGAGATAATAAGCAGTTCTTC.